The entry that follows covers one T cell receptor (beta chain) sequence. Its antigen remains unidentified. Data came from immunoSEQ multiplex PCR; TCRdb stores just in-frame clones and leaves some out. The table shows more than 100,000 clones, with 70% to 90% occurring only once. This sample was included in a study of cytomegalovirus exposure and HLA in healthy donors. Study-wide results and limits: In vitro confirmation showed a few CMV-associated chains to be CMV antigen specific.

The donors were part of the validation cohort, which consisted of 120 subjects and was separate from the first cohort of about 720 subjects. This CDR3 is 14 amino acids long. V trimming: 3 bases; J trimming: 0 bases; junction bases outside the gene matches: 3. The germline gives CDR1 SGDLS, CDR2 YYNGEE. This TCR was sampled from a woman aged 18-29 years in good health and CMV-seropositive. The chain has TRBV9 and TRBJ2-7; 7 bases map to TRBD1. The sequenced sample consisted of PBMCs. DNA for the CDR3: TGTGCCAGCAGCGGAGGGACAGCCTCCTACGAGCAGTACTTC. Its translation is CASSGGTASYEQYF.